A single sample gave rise to the 16 T cell receptor beta chains below, sequenced in a study of graft-versus-host responses after intestinal transplantation. Assay used: immunoSEQ multiplex PCR; TCRdb lists only in-frame clones, some missing. Seen here are more than 12,000 clones, roughly 60% observed once, and the top ten hold roughly 13%. Once graft tissue had been processed, intraepithelial and lamina propria lymphocytes were released. The input for sequencing was ileum tissue, taken 524 days after transplant. The receptors were gathered from a human patient who received an intestinal transplant, so some T cells may come from the graft donor.

This clone has only one observation. The V gene is TRBV7-2, the J gene TRBJ1-2, with 9 bases identical to TRBD1. The CDR3 sequence is 15 residues long. Germline CDR1 SGHTA, CDR2 FQGNSA. The V gene end was trimmed by 5 bases and the J gene end by 6 bases; junction bases not matched to a gene: 10. CDR3 residues: CASSPDRGNPHGYTF. The CDR3 bases are TGTGCCAGCAGCCCGGACAGGGGCAACCCTCATGGCTACACCTTC.

The chain couples TRBV4-1 to TRBJ2-1, with 11 bases matching TRBD2. The CDR3 has 18 residues. V lost 0 bases to trimming and J lost 0 bases; unmatched junction nucleotides: 4. Germline V gene lookup returns CDR1 MGHRA and CDR2 YSYEKL. The CDR3 reads CASSQELAGVSSYNEQFF. The CDR3 region has the DNA TGCGCCAGCAGCCAAGAACTAGCGGGGGTGAGCTCCTACAATGAGCAGTTCTTC.

This clone has just a few counts. The V call is TRBV15, the J call TRBJ1-2; D is ambiguous. The V end was cut by 1 base, the J end by 4 bases, with 16 bases between. The CDR3 contains 16 residues. Germline V gene lookup returns CDR1 LNHNV and CDR2 YYDKDF (reference sequence). CDR3 DNA sequence: TGTGCCACCAGCAGAGCGAGCGGTGACGGAGTCTATGGCTACACCTTC. The encoded protein is CATSRASGDGVYGYTF.

The rearrangement joins TRBV5-1 to TRBJ2-7; 9 bases agree with TRBD2. CDR3 length: 16 residues. Germline assignment: CDR1 SGHRS and CDR2 YFSETQ. The ends lost 3 bases at V and 4 bases at J; junction bases unmatched: 11. The DNA of the CDR3 is TGCGCCAGCAGCTCGGGCCTTGGTAGCGGGGGTTACGAGCAGTACTTC. This gives the protein CASSSGLGSGGYEQYF.

The chain uses TRBV6-6 and TRBJ2-7; TRBD2 aligns across 7 bases. The germline gives CDR1 MNHNY, CDR2 SVGAGI (reference sequence). This CDR3 is built from 13 residues. After removal of 7 bases from V and 3 bases from J, the junction contained 6 bases not matched to a gene. The CDR3 sequence: CASKAGVDYEQYF. CDR3 bases: TGTGCCAGCAAGGCGGGGGTTGACTACGAGCAGTACTTC.

This clone is large within its sample. The chain recombines TRBV5-8 with TRBJ2-1; no firm D call. CDR3 length: 12 amino acids. Germline-derived CDR1 and CDR2 are SGHTS and YDEGEE. V was pared by 2 bases and J by 7 bases, with 7 bases between. CDR3 sequence reads: CASSFLRNEQFF. DNA for the CDR3: TGTGCCAGCAGCTTCCTCAGAAATGAGCAGTTCTTC.

This clone was detected only a few times. The chain couples TRBV4-1 to TRBJ2-3; 7 bases agree with TRBD2. Germline trimming cut 5 bases from V and 6 bases from J; bases unmatched to any gene: 11. The V gene's germline CDR1 is MGHRA and CDR2 YSYEKL. The CDR3 totals 15 residues. CDR3 loop: CASSEVTSTADTQYF. The CDR3 region has the DNA TGCGCCAGCAGCGAGGTGACTAGCACGGCGGATACGCAGTATTTT.

CDR3 coding DNA: TGTGCCAGCGACAACCGGCGGGGGGGCCTTTACAATGAGCAGTTCTTC. It is translated as CASDNRRGGLYNEQFF. The J gene is TRBJ2-1, the V gene TRBV6-6, with 9 bases identical to TRBD2. Germline values: CDR1 MNHNY, CDR2 SVGAGI (reference sequence). V gave up 8 bases and J gave up 4 bases; unmatched junction bases: 12. The CDR3 extends over 16 amino acids.

The V call is TRBV4-3, the J call TRBJ2-1; 10 nucleotides line up with TRBD2. Looked up from germline, CDR1 is LGHNA and CDR2 is YSLEER. V lost 0 bases to trimming and J lost 10 bases; unmatched junction nucleotides: 6. This CDR3 is built from 15 residues. This CDR3 is CASSQDRTSGVEQFF. The CDR3 region has the DNA TGCGCCAGCAGCCAAGATCGAACTAGCGGGGTAGAGCAGTTCTTC.

CDR3 sequence: CASSGQGSTDTQYF. CDR3 bases: TGTGCCAGCAGTGGACAGGGTAGCACAGATACGCAGTATTTT. The gene calls are TRBV2 and TRBJ2-3; 7 bases align to TRBD1. Germline CDR1 reads SNHLY; CDR2 reads FYNNEI. This CDR3 has 14 amino acids. After removal of 4 bases from V and 0 bases from J, the junction contained 1 base not matched to a gene.

As concerns this clone: Relative to the germline gene, one junction end is altered; a read error may explain this. Other DNA variants within this sample encode the same CDR3. The chain joins TRBV19 to TRBJ1-1, with D perhaps matching TRBD1 (6 bases). CDR1 is LNHDA, CDR2 SQIVND, per germline (reference sequence). This CDR3 has 14 amino acids. This CDR3 is CASQLARGNTEAFF. CDR3 nucleotide sequence: TGCGCCTCCCAACTCGCCAGGGGCAACACTGAAGCTTTCTTT.

The chain recombines TRBV5-1 with TRBJ1-2, with 7 nucleotides matching TRBD1. Germline V lookup: CDR1 SGHRS, CDR2 YFSETQ. The length of the CDR3 is 13 residues. V was clipped by 2 bases and J by 5 bases; unmatched bases: 3. The CDR3 reads CASSFTGEYGYTF. The CDR3 nucleotides are TGCGCCAGCAGCTTTACAGGGGAGTATGGCTACACCTTC.

This clone was observed a handful of times. V usage is TRBV29-1 and J usage is TRBJ1-2; D is undetermined. CDR1 is SQVTM, CDR2 ANQGSEA, per germline. Trimming cost V 4 bases and J 2 bases, with 8 bases left between them. The CDR3 totals 12 residues. In DNA form, the CDR3 reads TGCAGCGTTGTTTGGCAAAACTATGGCTACACCTTC. Amino acids: CSVVWQNYGYTF. The full variable domain, its missing parts supplied by reference TRBV29-1 and TRBJ1-2, is SAVISQKPSRDICQRGTSLTIQCQVDSQVTMMFWYRQQPGQSLTLIATANQGSEATYESGFVIDKFPISRPNLTFSTLTVSNMSPEDSSIYLCSVVWQNYGYTFGSGTRLTVV.

There are a few counts of this clone. The chain carries TRBV6-5 and TRBJ1-1; 7 nucleotides line up with TRBD1. Trimming took 6 bases from V and 2 from J; bases not matched to a gene: 6. CDR3 length equals 14 residues. CDR1 and CDR2 (germline): MNHEY, SVGAGI. Written as DNA, the CDR3 is TGTGCCAGCAGACCGGGGACAGTCAACACTGAAGCTTTCTTT. This encodes CASRPGTVNTEAFF.

The genes are TRBV5-8 and TRBJ2-7; 10 positions agree with TRBD2. The CDR3 is 16 amino acids. Germline CDR1 reads SGHTS; CDR2 reads YDEGEE. Trimming took 0 bases from V and 3 from J; bases not matched to a gene: 6. This CDR3 reads CASSLGLAGAVYEQYF. The CDR3 DNA is TGTGCCAGCAGCTTGGGGCTAGCGGGGGCGGTCTACGAGCAGTACTTC.

This clone was seen a few times. The V and J genes are TRBV7-2 and TRBJ1-2; 9 nucleotides align to TRBD1. CDR3 size: 15 residues. With 2 bases clipped from V and 4 bases from J, the junction kept 5 bases outside the gene matches. Germline V gives CDR1 SGHTA, CDR2 FQGNSA. The CDR3 spells CASSLRPTGGYGYTF. For the CDR3, the DNA is TGTGCCAGCAGCTTAAGGCCGACAGGGGGCTATGGCTACACCTTC.